This is a list of T cell receptor beta chains from one sample in a study of regulatory T cells in long-lasting Graves disease. TCRdb recomputed calls from the multiplex PCR reads with MiXCR, one row per CDR3 protein. This sample has almost 350,000 distinct CDR3 sequences, with less than 20% found just once. The sequencing used peripheral blood mononuclear cells (PBMCs), collected when the disease was refractory, from a patient treated with antithyroid drugs. Source of these receptors: a female donor with Graves disease. The CDR3 runs from the conserved cysteine through the conserved F or W. D genes are given only for firm matches. Part of the rows lack a size; the others show once, few, many or a class for expanded clones.

d_call: NA; j_call: TRBJ1-2; v_call: TRBV5-1; clone_size: many; cdr3_nt: TGCGCCAGCAGCTACGCCAGGGACTCGGGCTACACCTTC; cdr3_aa: CASSYARDSGYTF
d_call: TRBD2; j_call: TRBJ2-7; v_call: TRBV28; clone_size: many; cdr3_nt: TGTGCCAGCAGCAGTTCTAGCGGGAGGGCCTTTTGGGAGCAGTACTTC; cdr3_aa: CASSSSSGRAFWEQYF
d_call: NA; j_call: TRBJ1-5; v_call: TRBV20-1; clone_size: NA; cdr3_nt: TGCAGTGCTAGCCGGGGGGACGCAAATCAGCCCCAGCATTTT; cdr3_aa: CSASRGDANQPQHF
d_call: NA; j_call: TRBJ1-1; v_call: TRBV18; clone_size: many; cdr3_nt: TGTGCCAGCTCACCAGCCTGGAACACTGAAGCTTTCTTT; cdr3_aa: CASSPAWNTEAFF
d_call: NA; j_call: TRBJ2-7; v_call: TRBV7-2; clone_size: NA; cdr3_nt: TGTGCCAGCAGCCCCGAAAGACAGCCTAACTACGAGCAGTACTTC; cdr3_aa: CASSPERQPNYEQYF
d_call: NA; j_call: TRBJ1-1; v_call: TRBV5-5; clone_size: few; cdr3_nt: TGTGCCAGCAGCTTGGGCAGGGACTCGAACACTGAAGCTTTCTTT; cdr3_aa: CASSLGRDSNTEAFF
d_call: NA; j_call: TRBJ1-2; v_call: TRBV3-1; clone_size: few; cdr3_nt: TGTGCCAGCAGCTTGCAGGAAGCTAACTATGGCTACACCTTC; cdr3_aa: CASSLQEANYGYTF
d_call: NA; j_call: TRBJ1-2; v_call: TRBV2; clone_size: many; cdr3_nt: TGTGCCAGCAGTGATCAGGGTTGGGGGGGCTACACCTTC; cdr3_aa: CASSDQGWGGYTF
d_call: NA; j_call: TRBJ1-1; v_call: TRBV2; clone_size: NA; cdr3_nt: TGTGTCAGCAGTGACGGGCCCAACACCGAAGCTTTCTTT; cdr3_aa: CVSSDGPNTEAFF
d_call: TRBD1; j_call: TRBJ1-2; v_call: TRBV18; clone_size: many; cdr3_nt: TGTGCCAGCTCACAAAGGACAGGGAGCTATGGCTACACCTTC; cdr3_aa: CASSQRTGSYGYTF
d_call: NA; j_call: TRBJ1-6; v_call: TRBV28; clone_size: many; cdr3_nt: TGTGCCAGCAGTTTATGGATGGGGATAGGGGGATCGGATAATTCACCCCTCCACTTT; cdr3_aa: CASSLWMGIGGSDNSPLHF
d_call: NA; j_call: TRBJ1-5; v_call: TRBV19; clone_size: few; cdr3_nt: TGTGCCAGTAGTATGGTGGGGGATCAGCCCCAGCATTTT; cdr3_aa: CASSMVGDQPQHF
d_call: NA; j_call: TRBJ1-5; v_call: TRBV4-1; clone_size: few; cdr3_nt: TGCGCCAGCAGCCAAGATATCCGCAATCAGCCCCAGCATTTT; cdr3_aa: CASSQDIRNQPQHF
d_call: NA; j_call: TRBJ2-7; v_call: TRBV27; clone_size: NA; cdr3_nt: TGTGCCAGCAGTTTTCGAGCGACCCTGGCTGGCTACGAGCAGTACTTC; cdr3_aa: CASSFRATLAGYEQYF
d_call: TRBD2; j_call: TRBJ2-5; v_call: TRBV19; clone_size: NA; cdr3_nt: TGTGCCAGTAGTATGGGAGGGTTACCCCAGGTACGGGAGACCCAGTACTTC; cdr3_aa: CASSMGGLPQVRETQYF
d_call: NA; j_call: TRBJ1-1; v_call: TRBV10-3; clone_size: many; cdr3_nt: TGTGCCATCAGTGAACCGGGTTCGAGTTTGTCTGAAGCTTTCTTT; cdr3_aa: CAISEPGSSLSEAFF
d_call: NA; j_call: TRBJ2-7; v_call: TRBV6-5; clone_size: NA; cdr3_nt: TGTGCCAGCAGTTATTCCCAGCTGGGTCCCTACGAGCAGTACTTC; cdr3_aa: CASSYSQLGPYEQYF
d_call: NA; j_call: TRBJ1-4; v_call: TRBV7-2; clone_size: many; cdr3_nt: TGTGCCAGCAGCCCGCAGTGGGCAGGGGAAAAACTGTTTTTT; cdr3_aa: CASSPQWAGEKLFF
d_call: NA; j_call: TRBJ1-1; v_call: TRBV2; clone_size: many; cdr3_nt: TGTGCCGGCGGACTTCGGGACGCTGAAGCTTTCTTT; cdr3_aa: CAGGLRDAEAFF
d_call: NA; j_call: TRBJ2-7; v_call: TRBV3-1; clone_size: many; cdr3_nt: TGTGCCAGCAGCTGGACGAAGAGCTCCTACGAGCAGTACTTC; cdr3_aa: CASSWTKSSYEQYF
d_call: NA; j_call: TRBJ2-1; v_call: TRBV3-1; clone_size: NA; cdr3_nt: TGTGCCAGCAGTGAGACCTGGAGCTCCTACAATGAGCAGTTCTTC; cdr3_aa: CASSETWSSYNEQFF
d_call: TRBD1; j_call: TRBJ2-5; v_call: TRBV7-3; clone_size: few; cdr3_nt: TGTGCCAGCAGCTTATTATTGTCTGAGGACAGGGTCCCCCAAGAGACCCAGTACTTC; cdr3_aa: CASSLLLSEDRVPQETQYF